The 6 T cell receptor beta chains listed next were all sequenced from one sample in a study of cytomegalovirus exposure and HLA in healthy donors. A multiplex PCR was run with 60 Vbeta primers and 13 Jbeta primers. Sequencing was performed with immunoSEQ multiplex PCR; in TCRdb, only in-frame clones are kept and a portion is missing. The profile shows approximately 200,000 clones, over 70% of them singletons. The sample taken for sequencing was PBMCs. These receptors were collected from a woman aged 18-30 years in good health and CMV-seropositive.

The rearrangement uses TRBV30 and TRBJ1-5; D not resolved. V lost 2 bases, J lost 4 bases, and 9 bases lay in between. Germline V lookup: CDR1 GTSNPN, CDR2 SVGIG (reference sequence). The CDR3 is made up of 13 amino acids. CDR3 sequence: CAWSPGSNQPQHF. The CDR3 DNA sequence: TGTGCCTGGAGTCCAGGTTCTAATCAGCCCCAGCATTTT.

The chain carries TRBV5-1 and TRBJ1-2, with 9 bases that match TRBD1. Per the germline V gene, CDR1 is SGHRS and CDR2 is YFSETQ. J gave up 6 bases and V 6 bases, and 6 bases lay outside the gene matches. CDR3 length: 13 amino acids. The CDR3, as DNA: TGCGCCAGCAAGGGGACAGGGAATAATGGCTACACCTTC. This translates into CASKGTGNNGYTF.

The chain has TRBV10-2 and TRBJ1-5; the match to TRBD1 covers 7 bases. Germline CDR1 reads WSHSY; CDR2 reads SAAADI. The CDR3 totals 15 residues. The ends lost 5 bases at V and 1 base at J; junction bases unmatched: 5. The CDR3 nucleotides are TGCGCCAGCAGTTTGGCAGGGGGAAGCAATCAGCCCCAGCATTTT. Residues: CASSLAGGSNQPQHF.

Only a few counts were recorded for this clone. V and J are TRBV7-2 and TRBJ1-2; a weak D match, TRBD1 (5 bases). The V end lost 5 bases, the J end lost 6 bases, and 16 bases lay between the germline ends. Germline values: CDR1 SGHTA, CDR2 FQGNSA. The CDR3 sequence is 14 residues long. CDR3 sequence (DNA): TGTGCCAGCAGCCCCAGAAGGGGTGAGAATGGCTACACCTTC. Translated, it gives CASSPRRGENGYTF.

This clone has a handful of counts. The chain carries TRBV7-3 and TRBJ1-1; D gene unclear. CDR1 and CDR2 from the germline V gene are SGHTA and FQGTGA. V was clipped by 3 bases and J by 6 bases, with 20 bases between them. This CDR3 is 16 amino acids long. Written as DNA, the CDR3 is TGTGCCAGCAGCTTGCATCCCGGAAACCCCGGGGCTGAAGCTTTCTTT. This gives the protein CASSLHPGNPGAEAFF.

V and J are TRBV30 and TRBJ2-2; 7 positions match TRBD1. Looked up from germline, CDR1 is GTSNPN and CDR2 is SVGIG (reference sequence). V shed 1 base and J 5 bases; nucleotides not matched to a gene: 4. The CDR3 covers 14 residues. The CDR3 DNA reads as TGTGCCTGGAGTGGGGCAGGGGGTACCGGGGAGCTGTTTTTT. Its protein is CAWSGAGGTGELFF. The full variable domain, its missing parts supplied by reference TRBV30 and TRBJ2-2, is SQTIHQWPATLVQPVGSPLSLECTVEGTSNPNLYWYRQAAGRGLQLLFYSVGIGQISSEVPQNLSASRPQDRQFILSSKKLLLSDSGFYLCAWSGAGGTGELFFGEGSRLTVL.